Listed below are T cell receptor beta chains from one sample, sequenced in a study of blood T cell repertoires in COVID-19. TCRdb's table, derived via immunoSEQ multiplex PCR, lists solely in-frame clones and lacks some. The data hold under 200,000 clones, with around three quarters observed a single time. The sample consisted of peripheral blood. The receptors come from a man aged 55 to 70 with acute or convalescent COVID-19. CDR3s include the opening cysteine and the closing phenylalanine or tryptophan. D genes are given only for firm matches. Rows give clone size only sometimes, using once, few, many, or a class for an expanded clone.

many,TRBV2,TRBD1,TRBJ2-7,TGTGCCAGCACCGATTGGACAGGGGGACTCTACGAGCAGTACTTC,CASTDWTGGLYEQYF
-,TRBV4-1,TRBD1,TRBJ2-7,TGCGCCAGCAGCCAAGGTCAGGGGGCCGGCTACGAGCAGTACTTC,CASSQGQGAGYEQYF
-,TRBV18,-,TRBJ2-7,TGTGCCAGCTCATCGGACATATCCTACGAGCAGTACTTC,CASSSDISYEQYF
-,TRBV7-2,-,TRBJ1-1,TGTGCCAGCAGCTTAGGTGGGGGCAGGGACACTGAAGCTTTCTTT,CASSLGGGRDTEAFF
-,TRBV4-1,TRBD1,TRBJ1-1,TGCGCCAGCAGCCACGGGACAGGGGGTGTGAACACTGAAGCTTTCTTT,CASSHGTGGVNTEAFF
-,TRBV20-1,-,TRBJ2-7,TGCAGTGCTAGTGCAGAATCCTACGAGCAGTACTTC,CSASAESYEQYF
medium-sized,TRBV7-8,-,TRBJ1-1,TGTGCCAGCAGCATCGACAGAGTGAACACTGAAGCTTTCTTT,CASSIDRVNTEAFF
-,TRBV12-3/TRBV12-4,-,TRBJ2-5,TGTGCCAGCAGTAACAGGGATCCAGAGACCCAGTACTTC,CASSNRDPETQYF
-,TRBV6-5,-,TRBJ1-1,TGTGCCAGCAGTACTCAGGGGATTTACACTGAAGCTTTCTTT,CASSTQGIYTEAFF
-,TRBV19,TRBD2,TRBJ2-5,TGTGCCAGTAGTATAGCGGGGGGCCAAGAGACCCAGTACTTC,CASSIAGGQETQYF
-,TRBV27,-,TRBJ2-3,TGTGCCAGCACCCCCAGGCCTGGTAGCGGCCTTAACACAGATACGCAGTATTTT,CASTPRPGSGLNTDTQYF
once,TRBV2,-,TRBJ2-7,TGTGCCAGCAGTGATGTCCAGGGGAGCTCCTACGAGCAGTACTTC,CASSDVQGSSYEQYF
-,TRBV9,-,TRBJ1-1,TGTGCCAGCAGCGTACTACAGGGCACTGAAGCTTTCTTT,CASSVLQGTEAFF
-,TRBV29-1,TRBD1,TRBJ2-1,TGCAGCGGGGACAGGGGAGACAATGAGCAGTTCTTC,CSGDRGDNEQFF
-,TRBV7-2,-,TRBJ2-3,TGTGCCAGCAGCTTTCGCCCCACAGGGTCAGGGCACACAGATACGCAGTATTTT,CASSFRPTGSGHTDTQYF
-,TRBV9,-,TRBJ1-5,TGTGCCAGCAGCGTAGGGGGCTATCAGCCCCAGCATTTT,CASSVGGYQPQHF
-,TRBV11-2,TRBD2,TRBJ2-4,TGTGCCAGCAGCCCCGGGGGGGGGCGGAAAAACATTCAGTACTTC,CASSPGGGRKNIQYF
-,TRBV25-1,-,TRBJ1-6,TGTGCCAGCAGTGCCTTGACTAGTTCACCCCTCCACTTT,CASSALTSSPLHF
-,TRBV4-1,TRBD1,TRBJ2-7,TGCGCCAGCAGCCAAGTAATACAGGGGGCGGGCGAGCAGTACTTC,CASSQVIQGAGEQYF
-,TRBV18,TRBD1,TRBJ1-2,TGTGCCAGCTCACCACCATCGTCGACAGGGAGAAGCTATGGCTACACCTTC,CASSPPSSTGRSYGYTF
-,TRBV18,TRBD1,TRBJ2-2,TGTGCCAGCTCACGTGGACAGGGCGGGACCGGGGAGCTGTTTTTT,CASSRGQGGTGELFF
-,TRBV7-9,-,TRBJ2-1,TGTGCCAGCAGCTTCGGGGAATACAATGAGCAGTTCTTC,CASSFGEYNEQFF
-,TRBV5-1,TRBD1,TRBJ2-7,TGCGCCAGCAGCTTGGGCCCCGGGACAGGGAAGGGAGACGAGCAGTACTTC,CASSLGPGTGKGDEQYF
-,TRBV20-1,-,TRBJ2-5,TGCAGCGGTGCGGTCCAAGAGACCCAGTACTTC,CSGAVQETQYF
-,TRBV6-2/TRBV6-3,TRBD1,TRBJ1-1,TGTGCCAGCAGTTACACTTGGAATATTAGGACAGGCCTTGGGACTGAAGCTTTCTTT,CASSYTWNIRTGLGTEAFF
few,TRBV6-6,TRBD2,TRBJ2-2,TGTGCCAGCAGTCCCGGACTAGCGGGGGCAAACACCGGGGAGCTGTTTTTT,CASSPGLAGANTGELFF
-,TRBV19,TRBD2,TRBJ2-1,TGTGCCAGTAGTATCAGCGGGGGGCACCTCAATGAGCAGTTCTTC,CASSISGGHLNEQFF
-,TRBV7-9,TRBD1,TRBJ2-7,TGTGCCAGCAGCCTAAGCACAGGGGGCCACGAGCAGTACTTC,CASSLSTGGHEQYF
-,TRBV29-1,TRBD1,TRBJ1-2,TGCAGCGGACGCAGGGGGGACTATGGCTACACCTTC,CSGRRGDYGYTF
few,TRBV3-1/TRBV3-2,-,TRBJ1-3,TGTGCCAGCAGCCAAGATCTTGGGCGCGGAAACACCATATATTTT,CASSQDLGRGNTIYF
-,TRBV9,TRBD1,TRBJ1-2,TGTGCCAGCAGCGTAGGGACAGGGAATACCTATGGCTACACCTTC,CASSVGTGNTYGYTF
-,TRBV5-1,TRBD1,TRBJ1-2,TGCGCCAGCAGCTTGCAGGGGGCGGCGGGCTACACCTTC,CASSLQGAAGYTF
-,TRBV5-4,TRBD1,TRBJ2-3,TGTGCCAGCAGCACACAGCCGGGACAGGGGTTCGCAGATACGCAGTATTTT,CASSTQPGQGFADTQYF
-,TRBV30,TRBD1,TRBJ1-5,TGTGCCTGGAGTACTTCGACAGGGGTCAATCAGCCCCAGCATTTT,CAWSTSTGVNQPQHF
-,TRBV9,-,TRBJ2-6,TGTGCCAGCAGCGTAGGGCTCCACTCTGGGGCCAACGTCCTGACTTTC,CASSVGLHSGANVLTF
-,TRBV18,-,TRBJ2-5,TGTGCCAGCTCACCCGGACGGGAGGAGACCCAGTACTTC,CASSPGREETQYF
few,TRBV19,-,TRBJ1-2,TGTGCCAGTACCCCCCCAGGGGCCTATGGCTACACCTTC,CASTPPGAYGYTF
-,TRBV27,-,TRBJ2-5,TGTGCCAGCAGTTTAAACAGGGTAGGAGAGACCCAGTACTTC,CASSLNRVGETQYF
-,TRBV11-2,-,TRBJ2-1,TGTGCCAGCAGCTCCCCAGGGCAGTCCTACAATGAGCAGTTCTTC,CASSSPGQSYNEQFF
-,TRBV19,-,TRBJ2-5,TGTGCCAGTAGTATACCCGGGTTTGGGGAGACCCAGTACTTC,CASSIPGFGETQYF
once,TRBV25-1,-,TRBJ1-5,TGTGCCAGCAGTGAGGGGGGAGGAGAGAGCAATCAGCCCCAGCATTTT,CASSEGGGESNQPQHF
once,TRBV10-3,TRBD1,TRBJ1-1,TGTGCCATCAGTCTTAAACAGGGGAGTGGTGAAGCTTTCTTT,CAISLKQGSGEAFF
-,TRBV23-1,-,TRBJ1-2,TGCGCCAGCAGATCGTGGGCCAAAGACGGCTACACCTTC,CASRSWAKDGYTF
-,TRBV29-1,-,TRBJ2-2,TGCAGCGTTGAACCGGCGTTAAGGGGTCACACCGGGGAGCTGTTTTTT,CSVEPALRGHTGELFF
-,TRBV11-2,-,TRBJ1-1,TGTGCCAGCAGCTTAGGCGCGGGACCGGGAATTACTGAAGCTTTCTTT,CASSLGAGPGITEAFF
-,TRBV2,TRBD2,TRBJ2-5,TGTGCCAGCGCTTGGCGGGCTAGCGGGGCGGAGACCCAGTACTTC,CASAWRASGAETQYF
-,TRBV27,TRBD1,TRBJ2-3,TGTGCCAGCAGTCGCACAGGGGCTAGCACAGATACGCAGTATTTT,CASSRTGASTDTQYF
-,TRBV12-3/TRBV12-4,-,TRBJ2-5,TGTGCCAGCAGTAGGGGTCCAGAGACCCAGTACTTC,CASSRGPETQYF
-,TRBV5-1,-,TRBJ1-2,TGCGCCAGCGCCCGGGACAAAGCTAACTATGGCTACACCTTC,CASARDKANYGYTF
-,TRBV5-1,TRBD1,TRBJ1-1,TGCGCCAGCAGCTCGGGACAGCCGAACACTGAAGCTTTCTTT,CASSSGQPNTEAFF
-,TRBV5-4,TRBD2,TRBJ2-1,TGTGCCAGCAGCCTCGGGACTAGCGGGGTCAGTGAGCAGTTCTTC,CASSLGTSGVSEQFF
-,TRBV19,-,TRBJ2-3,TGTGCCAGTAACGATTGGAGGTCTGCCCGCACAGATACGCAGTATTTT,CASNDWRSARTDTQYF
-,TRBV19,-,TRBJ1-5,TGTGCCAGTAGTATTTCAGGGATCCTCAATCAGCCCCAGCATTTT,CASSISGILNQPQHF
-,TRBV19,-,TRBJ2-6,TGTGCCAGTAGTATTAGAGGGATCTCTGGGGCCAACGTCCTGACTTTC,CASSIRGISGANVLTF
few,TRBV7-2,TRBD1,TRBJ1-6,TGTGCCAGCAGCACAGGGGTCTCTAATTCACCCCTCCACTTT,CASSTGVSNSPLHF
-,TRBV30,-,TRBJ1-5,TGTGCCTGGAGTGTAGGAGGGAATCAGCCCCAGCATTTT,CAWSVGGNQPQHF
-,TRBV19,-,TRBJ2-4,TGTGCCAGTAGTATCTCCGGGGTCGATTCGATTCAGTACTTC,CASSISGVDSIQYF
-,TRBV29-1,-,TRBJ2-5,TGCAGCGTTGATATGGGGGCGGATCAGGAGACCCAGTACTTC,CSVDMGADQETQYF
-,TRBV7-9,TRBD1,TRBJ2-7,TGTGCCAGCAGCTACAGGGGACCCTACGAGCAGTACTTC,CASSYRGPYEQYF
-,TRBV7-2,TRBD1,TRBJ2-5,TGTGCCAGCAGCCCCGGACAGGGTCGAGGAGAGACCCAGTACTTC,CASSPGQGRGETQYF